Listed here are 8 T cell receptor beta chains from one sample, sequenced in a study of cytomegalovirus exposure and HLA in healthy donors. PCR was performed using 60 Vbeta and 13 Jbeta primers. Some clones are missing from TCRdb's copy, which holds only in-frame ones; the method was immunoSEQ multiplex PCR. The repertoire consists of under 200,000 clones, with approximately 71% occurring once and the leading ten covering approximately 1.3%. The sample taken for sequencing was PBMCs. The receptor source for this set is a man aged 45-60 years in good health and CMV-seronegative.

This clone was counted between two and nine times. The chain joins TRBV11-2 to TRBJ1-1; 11 bases agree with TRBD1. With 5 bases clipped from V and 3 bases from J, the junction kept 5 bases outside the gene matches. Germline V gene lookup returns CDR1 SGHAT and CDR2 FQNNGV. The CDR3 contains 15 residues. For the CDR3, the DNA is TGTGCCAGCAGCACTGGACAGGGGGCGGACACTGAAGCTTTCTTT. Translating it yields CASSTGQGADTEAFF.

The chain is built from TRBV21-1 and TRBJ1-3; TRBD1 is the table's D call, not checked against the DNA. TRBV21-1 is deemed a pseudogene. This CDR3 comprises 15 residues. CDR3 residues: CASGRTGHPGNTIYF. The CDR3 DNA reads as TGTGCCAGCGGGCGAACAGGGCACCCTGGAAACACCATATATTTT.

The chain has TRBV7-2 and TRBJ2-3, with TRBD2 matching over 7 bases. In germline, CDR1 is SGHTA, CDR2 FQGNSA. The junction had 14 bases not matched to a gene; V was cut back by 2 bases and J by 9 bases. The CDR3 has 16 residues. CDR3 DNA sequence: TGTGCCAGCAGCTTAACCTCCCGGGGGGTAATGGGGACGCAGTATTTT. The encoded protein is CASSLTSRGVMGTQYF.

The DNA of the CDR3 is TGTGCCAGCTCACCCCCGACAGTGGTCTCTGGAAACACCATATATTTT. This sequence encodes CASSPPTVVSGNTIYF. This chain links TRBV18 with TRBJ1-3; a possible D gene is TRBD1 (5 bases). The V end lost 3 bases, the J end lost 0 bases, and 12 bases lay between the germline ends. Germline lookup yields CDR1 KGHSH and CDR2 LQKENI. CDR3 length equals 16 residues.

In this sample, this clone turned up a few times. The chain uses TRBV5-1 and TRBJ2-7, with 9 bases matching TRBD1. The CDR3 has 16 amino acids. The germline V gene encodes CDR1 SGHRS and CDR2 YFSETQ. Unmatched junction bases numbered 9, after V lost 3 bases and J lost 2 bases. CDR3 loop: CASSSNRDRAPYEQYF. In nucleotides, the CDR3 is TGCGCCAGCAGCTCAAACCGGGACAGGGCCCCCTACGAGCAGTACTTC.

This chain connects TRBV5-4 to TRBJ2-5, with D possibly matching TRBD1 (5 bases). Gene TRBJ2-7 matches the end of the DNA better, so the J call may be wrong. This CDR3 contains 13 residues. Germline V lookup: CDR1 SGHNT, CDR2 YYREEE (reference sequence). In DNA, the CDR3 is TGTGCCAGCAGCGGGGCAAATGAAGTCGAGCAGTACTTC. This translates into CASSGANEVEQYF.

This chain connects TRBV5-6 to TRBJ2-1; 8 positions agree with TRBD1. The CDR3 is made up of 15 amino acids. Germline assignment: CDR1 SGHDT and CDR2 YYEEEE. With 6 bases clipped from V and 7 bases from J, the junction kept 12 bases outside the gene matches. The CDR3 nucleotides are TGTGCCAGCATCCAGACAGGGGCCCTATCAAATGAGCAGTTCTTC. Encoded protein: CASIQTGALSNEQFF.

The rearrangement links TRBV7-9 to TRBJ2-7; D is unresolved. CDR1 is SEHNR, CDR2 FQNEAQ, per germline (reference sequence). The CDR3 loop spans 12 amino acids. Between the trimmed V and J ends, which lost 3 bases and 3 bases, there was a span of 6 bases. The CDR3 nucleotides are TGTGCCAGCAGCTTCGCAGGCTACGAGCAGTACTTC. As protein: CASSFAGYEQYF.